This T cell receptor beta chain was profiled in a study of T cells after yellow fever vaccination (dated by TCRdb to between 2018 and 2020). Regarding the complete study: The SMART-Seq v4 Ultra Low Input RNA kit was used to prepare libraries from fractions with low cell numbers. Two healthy male donors, one aged 18 to 30 and one aged 30 to 40 years, made up the cohort. To follow T-cell clones before and after primary and booster YFV17D yellow fever vaccination, bulk TCR alpha and beta repertoires were sequenced over time. Bulk PBMC replicates and cell subsets were isolated from blood drawn at multiple timepoints before and after both primary and secondary immunization. What the work shows at the level of the full study, not this receptor alone: Most clones expanded after primary vaccination were re-detected after the booster (96% of CD4 and 88% of CD8), suggesting broad memory maintenance. The secondary T-cell response was found to be weaker but faster than the primary response, with a peak reached on day 5 rather than on day 15. Because abundant contaminating clonotypes from the bulk population could be contained in FACS-sorted repertoires, computational filtering was required. A small share of clonotypes occurred in both CD4 and CD8 compartments, likely arising from convergent recombination. Only a couple of donors were included in the study, so the extent to which the findings can be generalized is limited.

This clonotype occurred a few times. What antigen it recognizes has not been identified. Qualities for individual bases were not recorded, and no much larger clone is one base off. The CDR3, from cysteine to phenylalanine, totals 14 residues. The kept DNA is CDR3 alone, 42 bases in frame from the first base. The junction shows trimming of 3 bases on V and 3 bases on J, and the gene matches do not reach 5 bases of it. This specimen's treatment or condition label, interpreted: live attenuated yellow fever vaccine strain. Two biological replicates of bulk PBMCs were collected at each blood-draw timepoint. PBMCs were isolated from peripheral blood using a standard Ficoll-Paque protocol. TriZol was used to extract RNA from bulk PBMCs, from CD4 and CD8 fractions, and from dextramer-positive and dextramer-negative fractions. TCR cDNA was synthesized by 5'RACE template switching, which introduced a universal primer site and unique molecular identifiers. Priming for cDNA synthesis came from both the TCR alpha and TCR beta constant segments. Library amplification used two PCR steps, and the second PCR step added sample barcodes and sequencing adapters. Sequencing of libraries was performed on Illumina HiSeq 2500 (2x100 bp) or NovaSeq (2x150 bp). In the paper's pipeline: MIGEC handled demultiplexing of reads and collapsing into UMI consensus sequences, while MiXCR performed V(D)J alignment. Vaccine-responding clonotypes were defined with edgeR using replicate PBMC samples, requiring FDR below 0.01 and a log2 fold change above 5 up to day 15. Each bulk clonotype was labeled CD4 or CD8 based on which sequenced repertoire, CD4 or CD8, contained the clonotype at higher abundance. The public reads were reprocessed in TCRdb via fastp at Q25 and MiXCR, keeping in-frame beta chains. Under each unique CDR3 protein, matching rows form one entry showing the most common genes and DNA. The V and J calls shown here were made by TCRdb, not taken from the authors' results. For this sample there are just under 600,000 distinct CDR3 sequences; about 13% appear just once. Around 15% of the sample is held by the ten biggest clonotypes.

The chain is assembled from TRBV12-3 or TRBV12-4 and TRBJ2-7, with 7 junctional bases fitting TRBD2. This TCR was recovered from a young man who received the YFV17D yellow fever vaccine. The sample consisted of PBMCs, taken on the day of the yellow fever booster vaccination. Read as DNA, the sequence is TGTGCCAGCAGTTTCAGCGGGGCAAACTACGAGCAGTACTTC. It is translated as CASSFSGANYEQYF.